These 21 T cell receptor beta chains originate from one sample sequenced in a study of vaccination and CD4 T cells after COVID-19 (dated by TCRdb to the early 2020s). The time point label for this specimen denotes: late sampling 161 to 241 days after vaccination in a few convalescent patients. The sample's treatment or condition, from its label and the paper: roughly 11-day PBMC culture with coronavirus spike peptide pools or control peptides (ViraFEST assay). Preparation of the library involved PCR. Sequencing took place on an Illumina iSeq 100. DNA from cultured CD4+ T cells underwent TCR sequencing with the Oncomine TCR Beta short-read assay at the Johns Hopkins FTIC core. TCRdb handled the public reads itself, with Q25 trimming in fastp and clone calling in MiXCR, and kept productive beta chains. Rows are unified per CDR3 protein, each entry keeping the most common DNA and genes. For this sample there are 15,000 to 20,000 distinct CDR3 sequences; 45% to 65% appear just once. The ten biggest clones cover 15% to 20% of the sample.

The antigens for these receptors are not known. The sequenced sample was CD4+ T cells from blood, cultured in vitro, obtained about 7 months after SARS-CoV-2 vaccination. The receptors derive from a human donor who had recovered from COVID-19.

This clonotype was seen only a few times. The chain links TRBV12-3 or TRBV12-4 to TRBJ2-3; a weak D match, TRBD2 (5 bases). There are 15 residues in the CDR3. V shed 7 bases and J shed 6 bases, with 20 bases lying between them. As DNA, the CDR3 is TGTGCCAGCAATCCCACGGGAACAACGGGGGATACGCAGTATTTT. Its translation is CASNPTGTTGDTQYF.

The chain uses TRBV7-2 and TRBJ2-7; TRBD2 is a possible D gene (6 bases). V was pared by 3 bases and J by 6 bases, with 15 bases between. The germline V gene encodes CDR1 SGHTA and CDR2 FQGNSA. CDR3 length: 14 amino acids. The CDR3 sequence: CASSFQRGWGEQYF. DNA for the CDR3: TGTGCCAGCAGCTTTCAACGGGGGTGGGGCGAGCAGTACTTC.

V is TRBV15 and J is TRBJ2-2, with D uncertain. V dropped 0 bases and J dropped 4 bases, with 9 bases sitting between them. There are 15 residues in the CDR3. Germline lookup yields CDR1 LNHNV and CDR2 YYDKDF (reference sequence). The CDR3, as DNA: TGTGCCACCAGCAGAGATTCCCCATTCACCGGGGAGCTGTTTTTT. Amino acids: CATSRDSPFTGELFF.

This chain joins TRBV20-1 and TRBJ2-1; 13 bases agree with TRBD2. V lost 1 base and J lost 10; bases outside the gene matches: 4. This CDR3 is 14 amino acids long. The V gene's germline CDR1 is DFQATT and CDR2 SNEGSKA (reference sequence). The CDR3 coding sequence is TGCAGTGCTAGAGGGACTAGCGGGAGATTCGAGCAGTTCTTC. As protein: CSARGTSGRFEQFF.

Note on this clonotype: The junction departs from germline at one end; a sequencing error may be responsible. The V call is TRBV6-2 or TRBV6-3, the J call TRBJ1-5; tentatively, D is TRBD1 (6 bases). Germline CDR1 and CDR2: MNHEY and SVGEGT. The CDR3 runs to 14 residues. CDR3 bases: TGTACCAGCACCCGGGGGGGCACACATCAGCCCCAGCATTTT. Amino acids: CTSTRGGTHQPQHF.

This sequence joins TRBV6-2 or TRBV6-3 and TRBJ2-7; TRBD2 agrees at 8 bases. The CDR3 sequence is 15 residues long. V shed 7 bases, J shed 7 bases, and the junction held 15 bases outside the gene matches. The germline V gene encodes CDR1 MNHEY and CDR2 SVGEGT. This CDR3 is CASTSGGTLSREQYF. The DNA for the CDR3 is TGTGCCAGCACCTCGGGAGGGACCTTATCTCGGGAGCAGTACTTC.

The CDR3: CSARSASGLSSYNEQFF. CDR3 bases: TGCAGTGCTAGATCGGCTAGCGGTTTAAGCTCCTACAATGAGCAGTTCTTC. This chain connects TRBV20-1 to TRBJ2-1; 7 bases agree with TRBD2. This CDR3 is built from 17 residues. Germline V lookup: CDR1 DFQATT, CDR2 SNEGSKA (reference sequence). The V and J ends lost 2 bases and 0 bases, in that order; junction bases with no gene match: 10.

The rearrangement uses TRBV27 and TRBJ2-5; the match to TRBD2 covers 7 bases. J gave up 3 bases and V 5 bases, and 9 bases lay outside the gene matches. The CDR3 covers 15 residues. The V gene's germline CDR1 is MNHEY and CDR2 SMNVEV (reference sequence). The DNA of the CDR3 is TGTGCCAGCAGTCCGGTGGGTGGGGGGGAAGAGACCCAGTACTTC. As protein: CASSPVGGGEETQYF.

This chain uses TRBV18 with TRBJ2-7, with 7 bases identical to TRBD1. Germline assignment: CDR1 KGHSH and CDR2 LQKENI. The ends lost 3 bases at V and 1 base at J; junction bases unmatched: 6. The CDR3 has 15 residues. CDR3 nucleotides: TGTGCCAGCTCACCGAGGACAGGCTCTTCCTACGAGCAGTACTTC. Translated: CASSPRTGSSYEQYF. The full variable domain, its missing parts supplied by reference TRBV18 and TRBJ2-7, is NAGVMQNPRHLVRRRGQEARLRCSPMKGHSHVYWYRQLPEEGLKFMVYLQKENIIDESGMPKERFSAEFPKEGPSILRIQQVVRGDSAAYFCASSPRTGSSYEQYFGPGTRLTVT.

The chain combines TRBV20-1 with TRBJ1-1; possibly TRBD1 for D (5 bases). The CDR3 covers 14 residues. The V end lost 3 bases, the J end lost 4 bases, and 15 bases lay between the germline ends. CDR1 and CDR2 (germline): DFQATT, SNEGSKA (reference sequence). The CDR3 sequence: CSARTFLGGTEAFF. The DNA of the CDR3 is TGCAGTGCTAGGACCTTCCTGGGGGGCACTGAAGCTTTCTTT.

The V gene is TRBV20-1, the J gene TRBJ2-3, with TRBD2 as a possible D gene (6 bases). The germline V gene encodes CDR1 DFQATT and CDR2 SNEGSKA (reference sequence). V shed 5 bases and J shed 0 bases, with 12 bases lying between them. This CDR3 region has 14 residues. The CDR3 sequence is CSASGLLSTDTQYF. The CDR3 DNA reads as TGCAGTGCTTCGGGACTTTTGAGCACAGATACGCAGTATTTT.

This chain uses TRBV5-4 with TRBJ2-3, with 7 bases that match TRBD1. This CDR3 spans 16 amino acids. Germline trimming cut 4 bases from V and 2 bases from J; bases unmatched to any gene: 10. Germline V lookup: CDR1 SGHNT, CDR2 YYREEE (reference sequence). The CDR3 nucleotides are TGTGCCAGCAGCCCTCCGGGACAGCTATACACAGATACGCAGTATTTT. It yields the protein CASSPPGQLYTDTQYF.

The chain combines TRBV27 with TRBJ2-5; D possibly uses TRBD1 or TRBD2 (6 bases each). The germline V gene encodes CDR1 MNHEY and CDR2 SMNVEV (reference sequence). This CDR3 spans 14 amino acids. Trimming left V 2 bases short and J 4 bases short, with 11 bases between. CDR3 sequence: CASSLGWGAETQYF. The CDR3 DNA follows: TGTGCCAGCAGTTTAGGGTGGGGGGCAGAGACCCAGTACTTC.

This clonotype was counted a few times. The chain employs TRBV7-2 and TRBJ2-3; 8 positions agree with TRBD2. With 6 bases clipped from V and 0 bases from J, the junction kept 5 bases outside the gene matches. The length of the CDR3 is 15 residues. CDR1 and CDR2 from the germline V gene are SGHTA and FQGNSA. Here the CDR3 reads CASRKLAASTDTQYF. The CDR3 DNA sequence: TGTGCCAGCAGAAAACTAGCGGCTAGCACAGATACGCAGTATTTT. Drawing the rest from reference TRBV7-2 and TRBJ2-3, the complete variable domain is GAGVSQSPSNKVTEKGKDVELRCDPISGHTALYWYRQSLGQGLEFLIYFQGNSAPDKSGLPSDRFSAERTGGSVSTLTIQRTQQEDSAVYLCASRKLAASTDTQYFGPGTRLTVL.

The chain employs TRBV5-4 and TRBJ2-7; 7 bases are a match to TRBD1. The CDR3 spans 15 residues. V lost 1 base and J lost 5; bases outside the gene matches: 9. Germline V lookup: CDR1 SGHNT, CDR2 YYREEE (reference sequence). The CDR3 DNA follows: TGTGCCAGCAGCTTGAGAACGGGACAGTCCCACGAGCAGTACTTC. Encoded protein: CASSLRTGQSHEQYF.

The chain is built from TRBV29-1 and TRBJ2-5; possibly TRBD1 for D (5 bases). The CDR3 totals 13 residues. Germline V lookup: CDR1 SQVTM, CDR2 ANQGSEA. Trimming removed 6 bases at V and 5 bases at J, with 16 bases between. CDR3 residues: CSVSRQGRETQYF. The CDR3, as DNA: TGCAGCGTGTCAAGGCAGGGTCGGGAGACCCAGTACTTC. The variable domain in full, completed from reference TRBV29-1 and TRBJ2-5, reads SAVISQKPSRDICQRGTSLTIQCQVDSQVTMMFWYRQQPGQSLTLIATANQGSEATYESGFVIDKFPISRPNLTFSTLTVSNMSPEDSSIYLCSVSRQGRETQYFGPGTRLLVL.

This clonotype has only a few counts. The genes are TRBV28 and TRBJ2-3; 8 bases map to TRBD2. Germline CDR1 MDHEN, CDR2 SYDVKM. The CDR3 loop spans 16 amino acids. After removal of 4 bases from V and 4 bases from J, the junction contained 10 bases not matched to a gene. The CDR3 is CASSSPRGGLADTQYF. Here the CDR3 DNA reads TGTGCCAGCAGTTCACCTCGGGGGGGGCTAGCAGATACGCAGTATTTT. Variable domain in full (rest from reference TRBV28 and TRBJ2-3): DVKVTQSSRYLVKRTGEKVFLECVQDMDHENMFWYRQDPGLGLRLIYFSYDVKMKEKGDIPEGYSVSREKKERFSLILESASTNQTSMYLCASSSPRGGLADTQYFGPGTRLTVL.

The V gene is TRBV19, the J gene TRBJ1-2; 7 bases line up with TRBD1. The CDR3 sequence is 13 residues long. J lost 5 bases, V lost 7 bases, and 7 bases had no gene match. Germline assignment: CDR1 LNHDA and CDR2 SQIVND (reference sequence). The CDR3 is CASTLTGTYGYTF. DNA of the CDR3: TGTGCCAGTACCTTGACAGGGACATATGGCTACACCTTC.

The V and J genes are TRBV6-1 and TRBJ2-6, with unresolved D. This CDR3 is 14 amino acids long. Germline lookup yields CDR1 MNHNS and CDR2 SASEGT. The V gene lost 4 bases and the J gene lost 2 bases, with 6 bases spanning the gap. DNA of the CDR3: TGTGCCAGCAGTGTCACCACTGGGGCCAACGTCCTGACTTTC. The encoded protein is CASSVTTGANVLTF.

This chain links TRBV5-4 with TRBJ2-7; TRBD1 matches at 9 bases. The V gene end was trimmed by 3 bases and the J gene end by 4 bases; junction bases not matched to a gene: 17. CDR3 length equals 18 residues. Germline V gene data show CDR1 as SGHNT and CDR2 as YYREEE (reference sequence). The CDR3 region has the DNA TGTGCCAGCAGCTCCTTTACTTCCTCACAGGGGGCGCGGTACGAGCAGTACTTC. It translates to CASSSFTSSQGARYEQYF.

The gene calls are TRBV5-1 and TRBJ2-5; D is possibly TRBD1 (5 bases). Germline V gives CDR1 SGHRS, CDR2 YFSETQ. CDR3 size: 13 residues. Trimming left V 4 bases short and J 5 bases short, with 12 bases between. Here the CDR3 DNA reads TGCGCCAGCAGCGCAGGGTACCCGGAGACCCAGTACTTC. Protein: CASSAGYPETQYF.